What follows are 22 T cell receptor beta chains derived from one specimen sequenced in a study of PD-1 blockade in classical Hodgkin lymphoma. Produced via immunoSEQ multiplex PCR; TCRdb's table is partial and in-frame only. The sample lists about 14,000 clones; around 84% were seen once. Every single patient, without exception, relapsed after autologous stem cell transplantation, and brentuximab vedotin exposure varied. The material sequenced was peripheral blood mononuclear cells (PBMCs), taken at baseline. These receptors came from a human donor with classical Hodgkin lymphoma.

Of note for this clone: Other DNA sequences in the same sample also yield this CDR3. The chain joins TRBV10-3 to TRBJ2-1; 7 bases align to TRBD2. CDR3 length: 17 residues. After removal of 0 bases from V and 3 bases from J, the junction contained 8 bases not matched to a gene. Germline V gene data show CDR1 as ENHRY and CDR2 as SYGVKD. CDR3 residues: CAISESRASGDYNEQFF. CDR3 DNA: TGTGCCATCAGTGAGTCGAGGGCTAGCGGTGACTACAATGAGCAGTTCTTC.

The CDR3, as DNA: TGTGCCAGTAGTACCGGGGGACAGATAAGTTCGAACACCGGGGAGCTGTTTTTT. Translating gives CASSTGGQISSNTGELFF. V is TRBV19 and J is TRBJ2-2; tentative D call: TRBD1 (7 bases). Germline lookup yields CDR1 LNHDA and CDR2 SQIVND (reference sequence). CDR3 size: 18 residues. V shed 4 bases and J shed 0 bases, with 18 bases lying between them. Full variable domain (missing parts from reference TRBV19 and TRBJ2-2): DGGITQSPKYLFRKEGQNVTLSCEQNLNHDAMYWYRQDPGQGLRLIYYSQIVNDFQKGDIAEGYSVSREKKESFPLTVTSAQKNPTAFYLCASSTGGQISSNTGELFFGEGSRLTVL.

The gene calls are TRBV10-2 and TRBJ1-2, with D unresolved. This CDR3 region has 14 residues. The V and J ends lost 7 bases and 4 bases respectively, with 16 bases between them. The germline CDR1 and CDR2 sequences are WSHSY and SAAADI. The CDR3 region is CASTDWGEGYGYTF. The CDR3 coding sequence is TGCGCCAGCACCGACTGGGGTGAGGGCTATGGCTACACCTTC.

As regards this clone: The junction does not match germline at one end; this may be a read error. CDR3 DNA sequence: TGTGCTAGCAGCGCGGGACGGGGAGGGGCCAACGTCCTGACTTTC. Translated: CASSAGRGGANVLTF. The chain combines TRBV7-7 with TRBJ2-6; a weak D match, TRBD2 (6 bases). CDR1 and CDR2 (germline): SSHAT, FNYEAQ (reference sequence). The CDR3 has 15 residues.

This clone has a single count. The chain carries TRBV5-1 and TRBJ2-3; D is perhaps TRBD1 (6 bases). The CDR3 length is 15 residues. V lost 0 bases and J 4 bases, leaving 12 bases between the germline ends. Germline values: CDR1 SGHRS, CDR2 YFSETQ. In nucleotides, the CDR3 is TGCGCCAGCAGCTTGGGGGCAGGGGCCGCAGATACGCAGTATTTT. Protein sequence: CASSLGAGAADTQYF. The variable domain in full, with the rest retrieved from reference TRBV5-1 and TRBJ2-3, is KAGVTQTPRYLIKTRGQQVTLSCSPISGHRSVSWYQQTPGQGLQFLFEYFSETQRNKGNFPGRFSGRQFSNSRSEMNVSTLELGDSALYLCASSLGAGAADTQYFGPGTRLTVL.

The chain recombines TRBV7-3 with TRBJ2-7; D possibly uses TRBD1 or TRBD2 (5 bases each). This CDR3 comprises 12 residues. Germline V gives CDR1 SGHTA, CDR2 FQGTGA. Trimming pared 3 bases from V and 6 bases from J, leaving 9 bases between. DNA for the CDR3: TGTGCCAGCAGCTTGGATGGGGGCGAGCAGTACTTC. Its protein is CASSLDGGEQYF. Full variable domain (missing parts from reference TRBV7-3 and TRBJ2-7): GAGVSQTPSNKVTEKGKYVELRCDPISGHTALYWYRQSLGQGPEFLIYFQGTGAADDSGLPNDRFFAVRPEGSVSTLKIQRTERGDSAVYLCASSLDGGEQYFGPGTRLTVT.

V usage is TRBV7-6 and J usage is TRBJ1-2; no clear D. The germline gives CDR1 SGHVS, CDR2 FNYEAQ. The germline V and J ends were trimmed by 1 base and 7 bases, with 10 bases remaining between them. The length of the CDR3 is 13 residues. The CDR3 sequence: CASSLGQRVGYTF. The DNA of the CDR3 is TGTGCCAGCAGCTTAGGTCAGAGAGTTGGCTACACCTTC. Full variable domain (missing parts from reference TRBV7-6 and TRBJ1-2): GAGVSQSPRYKVTKRGQDVALRCDPISGHVSLYWYRQALGQGPEFLTYFNYEAQQDKSGLPNDRFSAERPEGSISTLTIQRTEQRDSAMYRCASSLGQRVGYTFGSGTRLTVV.

This clone has only a few counts. The chain employs TRBV5-1 and TRBJ1-2; D is unresolved. CDR3 length: 13 residues. The ends were cut back, 0 bases at V and 5 bases at J, with 8 bases in the middle. CDR1 is SGHRS and CDR2 is YFSETQ in the germline V gene. In nucleotides, the CDR3 is TGCGCCAGCAGCTTGGGCCGTCTTTATGGCTACACCTTC. Protein sequence: CASSLGRLYGYTF.

This chain uses TRBV4-2 with TRBJ1-5; D unresolved. This CDR3 contains 15 residues. V was pared by 0 bases and J by 5 bases, with 11 bases between. The germline CDR1 and CDR2 sequences are LGHNA and YNFKEQ. CDR3 nucleotide sequence: TGTGCCAGCAGCCAAGATACCTCGCATGATCAGCCCCAGCATTTT. The encoded protein is CASSQDTSHDQPQHF.

The sample holds a few counts of this clone. The rearrangement joins TRBV5-6 to TRBJ1-2; D remains ambiguous. Trimming pared 7 bases from V and 8 bases from J, leaving 15 bases between. Germline V gives CDR1 SGHDT, CDR2 YYEEEE. The CDR3 is 12 residues long. The CDR3 bases are TGTGCCAGCGGTCTAGGAAGGGTCGGCTACACCTTC. This encodes CASGLGRVGYTF.

The count of this clone is one. The CDR3 DNA sequence: TGTGCCAGCAGACTAGAAGGACAGGGCGGATACTATGGCTACACCTTC. It codes for CASRLEGQGGYYGYTF. V gene TRBV28 combines with J gene TRBJ1-2, with 8 positions matching TRBD1. This CDR3 contains 16 residues. J was trimmed by 3 bases and V by 6 bases; bases with no gene match: 12. The germline V gene encodes CDR1 MDHEN and CDR2 SYDVKM.

The rearrangement joins TRBV7-2 to TRBJ2-3; a weak D match, TRBD2 (6 bases). Trimming took 5 bases from V and 1 from J, leaving 10 bases between them. Germline assignment: CDR1 SGHTA and CDR2 FQGNSA. This CDR3 region has 14 residues. The CDR3 DNA reads TGTGCCAGCAGCCCGGGACTGCGCACAGATACGCAGTATTTT. This encodes CASSPGLRTDTQYF.

The V gene is TRBV6-5, the J gene TRBJ1-2; D remains unclear. The V and J ends lost 4 bases and 7 bases respectively, with 13 bases between them. The CDR3 spans 13 residues. The V gene's germline CDR1 is MNHEY and CDR2 SVGAGI. In nucleotides, the CDR3 is TGTGCCAGCAGTTTCGTAGGCTTCGGTGGCTACACCTTC. It encodes CASSFVGFGGYTF.

This clone was counted only a few times. The V call is TRBV9, the J call TRBJ1-5; 7 bases map to TRBD1. This CDR3 comprises 15 residues. The V and J ends lost 0 bases and 5 bases, in that order; junction bases with no gene match: 5. Germline CDR1 reads SGDLS; CDR2 reads YYNGEE. CDR3 residues: CASSVGGRGYQPQHF. The CDR3 DNA sequence: TGTGCCAGCAGCGTAGGTGGCAGGGGGTATCAGCCCCAGCATTTT.

The chain uses TRBV5-1 and TRBJ1-2; TRBD1 matches at 8 bases. This CDR3 is built from 14 residues. Germline CDR1 reads SGHRS; CDR2 reads YFSETQ. The trim removed 0 bases at V and 7 bases at J, leaving 5 bases unmatched. CDR3 protein: CASSLGGTGLGYTF. CDR3 nucleotide sequence: TGCGCCAGCAGCTTGGGTGGGACAGGCCTTGGCTACACCTTC.

The rearrangement links TRBV6-1 to TRBJ2-6; D is perhaps TRBD2 (5 bases). The length of the CDR3 is 17 residues. Germline loops: CDR1 MNHNS, CDR2 SASEGT. V was pared by 4 bases and J by 0 bases, with 13 bases between. The CDR3 sequence is CASSVPDGNSGANVLTF. CDR3 nucleotides: TGTGCCAGCAGTGTACCAGACGGGAACTCTGGGGCCAACGTCCTGACTTTC.

V gene TRBV7-9 combines with J gene TRBJ2-3; 7 bases are shared with TRBD1. With V trimmed by 4 bases and J by 1 base, 2 bases remained unmatched. CDR3 length equals 14 residues. Germline-derived CDR1 and CDR2 are SEHNR and FQNEAQ (reference sequence). The CDR3 bases are TGTGCCAGCAGCTATACAGGGGGCACAGATACGCAGTATTTT. Translating it yields CASSYTGGTDTQYF.

This clone was seen just once. The chain joins TRBV7-8 to TRBJ2-7, with D maybe TRBD1 (6 bases). The ends were cut back, 5 bases at V and 7 bases at J, with 21 bases in the middle. The CDR3 sequence is 15 residues long. CDR1 and CDR2 from the germline V gene are SGHVS and FQNEAQ. The CDR3 DNA follows: TGTGCCAGCAGCCCCAGCCGGGCAGGGGAGTTGGAGCAGTACTTC. It specifies CASSPSRAGELEQYF.

This chain connects TRBV5-1 to TRBJ1-1; no reliable D call. Trimming took off 2 bases at V and 1 base at J, with 12 bases between the two ends. Germline loops: CDR1 SGHRS, CDR2 YFSETQ. This CDR3 is built from 15 residues. In DNA form, the CDR3 reads TGCGCCAGCAGCTTTTTTTGGGGTTCGAACACTGAAGCTTTCTTT. It yields the protein CASSFFWGSNTEAFF.

By proportion, this clone is medium-sized. The chain links TRBV15 to TRBJ2-3, with TRBD2 as a possible D gene (5 bases). The CDR3 has 12 amino acids. The ends were cut back, 5 bases at V and 3 bases at J, with 6 bases in the middle. Germline lookup yields CDR1 LNHNV and CDR2 YYDKDF (reference sequence). The CDR3 coding sequence is TGTGCCACCAGCGAGGGAACAGATACGCAGTATTTT. Translating it yields CATSEGTDTQYF.

CDR3 in amino acids: CASSPPGLAENIQYF. Here the CDR3 DNA reads TGCGCCAGCAGCCCACCGGGACTAGCGGAAAACATTCAGTACTTC. This chain links TRBV4-1 with TRBJ2-4, with 11 bases identical to TRBD2. There are 15 residues in the CDR3. V dropped 4 bases and J dropped 5; count of bases not matched to a gene: 4. Germline V gene sequence: CDR1 MGHRA, CDR2 YSYEKL.

J is TRBJ1-1 and V is TRBV6-5; TRBD1 aligns across 7 bases. The CDR3 contains 15 residues. From germline, CDR1 is MNHEY and CDR2 SVGAGI. Trimming took 5 bases from V and 5 from J; bases not matched to a gene: 11. CDR3 amino acids: CASSKRQGGNTEAFF. The CDR3 coding sequence is TGTGCCAGCAGTAAGAGGCAGGGGGGGAATACTGAAGCTTTCTTT.